This entry lists 8 T cell receptor beta chains sequenced from one sample in a study of glioma-infiltrating T cells after dendritic cell vaccination. Only in-frame clones appear in the TCRdb table, and some are missing; sequencing was by immunoSEQ multiplex PCR. There are roughly 62,000 clones in the sample; about 80% occur only once, and around a sixth lies in the top ten. The sample's time point: after dendritic cell vaccination, including at tumor progression/relapse. The specimen was blood, collected after dendritic cell vaccination. All receptors derive from a human donor with glioblastoma.

This sequence joins TRBV19 and TRBJ1-5; the D is unclear. With 1 base removed from V and 4 bases from J, the gap between germline ends came to 2 bases. This CDR3 region has 12 residues. Germline V gene data show CDR1 as LNHDA and CDR2 as SQIVND (reference sequence). CDR3 in amino acids: CASSIVNQPQHF. The CDR3, as DNA: TGTGCCAGTAGTATAGTAAATCAGCCCCAGCATTTT.

The chain combines TRBV2 with TRBJ2-3; D possibly corresponds to TRBD1 (5 bases). Trimming shortened V by 6 bases and J by 7 bases, and 20 bases separated the two germline ends. The CDR3 totals 15 residues. Germline CDR1 reads SNHLY; CDR2 reads FYNNEI. The CDR3 nucleotides are TGTGCCAGCAGAGGGGCGAACGTGAGAGCTTATACGCAGTATTTT. This codes for CASRGANVRAYTQYF.

This clone was seen a handful of times. The chain employs TRBV6-5 and TRBJ2-1; 7 nucleotides align to TRBD2. V trimming: 6 bases; J trimming: 0 bases; junction bases outside the gene matches: 5. The CDR3 is made up of 15 amino acids. Germline CDR1 is MNHEY and CDR2 is SVGAGI. CDR3 in amino acids: CASRHTSDSYNEQFF. The CDR3 DNA follows: TGTGCCAGCAGACACACTAGCGACTCCTACAATGAGCAGTTCTTC.

The table lists this clone with a few counts. This chain links TRBV18 with TRBJ2-3; the match to TRBD2 covers 9 bases. This CDR3 region has 15 residues. Germline V gives CDR1 KGHSH, CDR2 LQKENI. Trimming took 3 bases from V and 6 from J; bases not matched to a gene: 7. The CDR3: CASSPLAGGRDTQYF. The DNA for the CDR3 is TGTGCCAGCTCACCCCTCGCGGGGGGGCGGGATACGCAGTATTTT.

The rearrangement links TRBV9 to TRBJ1-5, with a possible D match to TRBD1 (5 bases). The germline gives CDR1 SGDLS, CDR2 YYNGEE. This CDR3 contains 16 residues. Trimming took 3 bases from V and 7 from J, leaving 20 bases between them. The CDR3, as DNA: TGTGCCAGCAGCGCGGAGGACGGGGGTCTCTGGCAGCCCCAGCATTTT. Translated, it gives CASSAEDGGLWQPQHF.

This clone was picked up a small number of times. The V and J genes are TRBV6-1 and TRBJ2-5; 14 nucleotides agree with TRBD2. V shed 7 bases and J 1 base; nucleotides not matched to a gene: 2. This CDR3 comprises 15 residues. CDR1 and CDR2 from the germline V gene are MNHNS and SASEGT. This CDR3 is CASTGTSGGQETQYF. CDR3 coding DNA: TGTGCCAGCACCGGGACTAGCGGGGGCCAAGAGACCCAGTACTTC.

Only a few counts were recorded for this clone. The gene calls are TRBV7-6 and TRBJ2-1, with TRBD2 matching 9 bases. Germline V lookup: CDR1 SGHVS, CDR2 FNYEAQ. This CDR3 contains 19 residues. V lost 4 bases to trimming and J lost 9 bases; unmatched junction nucleotides: 22. The CDR3 loop reads CASSSLRGPSGVSHGEQFF. The CDR3 nucleotides read TGTGCCAGCAGCTCCCTAAGGGGGCCTAGCGGGGTCAGTCATGGTGAGCAGTTCTTC. Using reference TRBV7-6 and TRBJ2-1 for the parts outside the CDR3, the full variable domain is GAGVSQSPRYKVTKRGQDVALRCDPISGHVSLYWYRQALGQGPEFLTYFNYEAQQDKSGLPNDRFSAERPEGSISTLTIQRTEQRDSAMYRCASSSLRGPSGVSHGEQFFGPGTRLTVL.

The chain joins TRBV19 to TRBJ1-4; 9 nucleotides match TRBD1. Looked up from germline, CDR1 is LNHDA and CDR2 is SQIVND (reference sequence). The CDR3 spans 17 residues. Unmatched junction bases numbered 8, after V lost 4 bases and J lost 2 bases. Here the CDR3 reads CASSSRQGGWTNEKLFF. CDR3 bases: TGTGCCAGTAGTAGCCGACAGGGGGGATGGACTAATGAAAAACTGTTTTTT.